This entry lists 2 T cell receptor beta chains sequenced from one sample in a study of blood T cell repertoires in COVID-19. Repertoires were generated with immunoSEQ multiplex PCR, while TCRdb's copy carries only in-frame clones and drops some. The sample includes 85,000 to 120,000 clones, 75% to 85% of them seen just once. What was sequenced was peripheral blood. The source is a man at least 80 years old with COVID-19, enrolled during active disease.

V is TRBV3-1 (or the pseudogene TRBV3-2) and J is TRBJ1-1; 7 positions match TRBD1. The CDR3 length is 14 residues. V dropped 4 bases and J dropped 8; count of bases not matched to a gene: 10. Germline CDR1 is LGHDT and CDR2 is YNNKEL (reference sequence). CDR3 loop: CASSRGGHGGEAFF. Written as DNA, the CDR3 is TGTGCCAGCAGCCGAGGGGGCCATGGTGGAGAAGCTTTCTTT.

This sequence joins TRBV5-4 and TRBJ1-4; 7 bases match TRBD1. This CDR3 is built from 15 residues. Germline-derived CDR1 and CDR2 are SGHNT and YYREEE (reference sequence). Trimming removed 4 bases from V and 4 bases from J; junction bases left unmatched: 7. The DNA of the CDR3 is TGTGCCAGCAGCCCGAGAAGGGACAGTAATGAAAAACTGTTTTTT. The encoded protein is CASSPRRDSNEKLFF.